The rows below give T cell receptor beta chains drawn from one sample of a study of tumor-infiltrating lymphocytes in primary liver carcinoma. TCRdb redid the calling of the multiplex PCR reads with MiXCR, one entry per CDR3 protein. The data show 310,000 or so distinct CDR3 sequences, with approximately 54% seen just once and approximately 17% held by the top ten. The sequenced sample was peripheral blood. These receptors came from a woman younger than 45 with primary liver carcinoma and hepatitis B virus infection. The CDR3 runs from the conserved cysteine through the conserved F or W. D genes are given only for firm matches. Only part of the rows carry a size: once, few, many, or a class if the clone is expanded.

>many|TRBJ2-5|TRBV29-1|-
TGCAGCGTTGTGGGTAACACTTGGTACCAAGAGACCCAGTACTTC
CSVVGNTWYQETQYF
>-|TRBJ2-1|TRBV7-9|-
TGTGCCAGCAGGACAGGAGTATCCGCACACAATGAGCAGTTCTTC
CASRTGVSAHNEQFF
>-|TRBJ2-1|TRBV9|TRBD2
TGTGCCAGCAGCGCCGGACTAGCGGGAGTCGGTGAGCAGTTCTTC
CASSAGLAGVGEQFF
>-|TRBJ2-1|TRBV7-9|TRBD2
TGTGCCAGCAGCCTTATTGAGCGGGAGGGCCTACACAATGAGCAGTTCTTC
CASSLIEREGLHNEQFF
>many|TRBJ2-7|TRBV29-1|-
TGCAGCGGTTGGAGCGAAAAGGGCGAGCAGTACTTC
CSGWSEKGEQYF
>once|TRBJ1-5|TRBV6-2/TRBV6-3|-
TGTGCCAGCAGTTACCCAATCCCTAATCAGCCCCAGCATTTT
CASSYPIPNQPQHF
>few|TRBJ1-1|TRBV6-2/TRBV6-3|TRBD1
TGTGCCAGCATCCATGGTAGGGGGCGGTTTGAAGCTTTCTTT
CASIHGRGRFEAFF
>-|TRBJ2-2|TRBV7-9|-
TGTGTCAGCAGACGGGTCGGGGAGCTGTTTTTT
CVSRRVGELFF
>few|TRBJ2-7|TRBV28|-
TGTGCCAGCAGTTTAATGAATCCTAGTTGGGAGCAGTACTTC
CASSLMNPSWEQYF
>-|TRBJ2-5|TRBV5-6|-
TGTGCCAGCAGCCCCTCGGCAGGGCCTAAGGAGACCCAGTACTTC
CASSPSAGPKETQYF
>-|TRBJ1-4|TRBV11-1|-
TGTGCTAGCAGCAAGGGATATAATGAAAAACTGTTTTTT
CASSKGYNEKLFF
>-|TRBJ2-1|TRBV12-5|-
TGTGCTAGTGGTTTGGGAGGTCCCAATGAGCAGTTCTTC
CASGLGGPNEQFF
>-|TRBJ1-4|TRBV18|-
TGTGCCAGCTCACCGGGAAGCCCCGGAGGAAATGAAAAACTGTTTTTT
CASSPGSPGGNEKLFF
>-|TRBJ2-3|TRBV12-3/TRBV12-4|TRBD2
TGTGCCAGCAGTTCGACTAGCGGGACCCCCAGGAGCACAGATACGCAGTATTTT
CASSSTSGTPRSTDTQYF
>-|TRBJ2-1|TRBV5-6|-
TGTGCCAGCAGCTCCGCGCCCCTAGCGACCAATGAGCAGTTCTTC
CASSSAPLATNEQFF
>once|TRBJ2-2|TRBV11-2|-
TGTGCCAGCGGCTTAGCACTGGGGGGCCCTGGGGAGCTGTTGTTT
CASGLALGGPGELLF
>few|TRBJ2-2|TRBV6-1|-
TGTGCCAGCATCAATATTAACACCGGGGAGCTGTTTTTT
CASININTGELFF
>-|TRBJ2-5|TRBV7-2|-
TGTGCCAGCAGCTTGTGGCAGCTACAAGAGACCCAGTACTTC
CASSLWQLQETQYF
>-|TRBJ2-1|TRBV10-3|TRBD1
TGTGCCATCAGTGAGCAGAACAGGGGCCATGAGCAGTTCTTC
CAISEQNRGHEQFF
>-|TRBJ2-3|TRBV12-3/TRBV12-4|TRBD2
TGTGCCAGCAGTACTCTAGCGGGGTGGGGGAATATGCAGTATTTT
CASSTLAGWGNMQYF
>-|TRBJ2-1|TRBV4-2|-
TGTGCCAGCAGCCAAGTAGGGGAGCCTCCATCCAAGAGAAAGCAGTTCTTC
CASSQVGEPPSKRKQFF
>-|TRBJ2-1|TRBV11-2|-
TGTGCCAGCAGTGCGGGGAGCGGTAACTCCTACAATGAGCAGTTCTTC
CASSAGSGNSYNEQFF
>many|TRBJ2-1|TRBV4-2|TRBD2
TGTGCCAGCAGCCGAACTAGCGGGGGCAATGAGCAGTTCTTC
CASSRTSGGNEQFF
>-|TRBJ1-5|TRBV28|-
TGTGCCAGCAGCTTAAGGGGTTTGTGGTCCTGGCCCCAGCATTTT
CASSLRGLWSWPQHF
>-|TRBJ1-2|TRBV12-3/TRBV12-4|TRBD1
TGTGCCAGTCTTCTAACCGGGACAGGCTCCCATGGCTACACCTTC
CASLLTGTGSHGYTF
>few|TRBJ2-5|TRBV28|-
TGTGCCAGCAGTATTCTCCAAGAGACCCAGTACTTC
CASSILQETQYF
>-|TRBJ1-3|TRBV6-5|-
TGTGCCAGCAGCCGTGAGTCCTCTGGAAACACCATATATTTT
CASSRESSGNTIYF
>-|TRBJ2-1|TRBV4-3|TRBD2
TGCGCCAGCAGCCAAGTAGCGGGAGGTGCGAATGAGCAGTTCTTC
CASSQVAGGANEQFF